Listed here are 5 T cell receptor beta chains from one sample, sequenced in a study of T-cell memory formation after mild COVID-19. TCRdb processed the 5' RACE reads anew with MiXCR; each CDR3 protein has one entry. The table has some 300,000 distinct CDR3 sequences, roughly 20% seen once. The material sequenced was PBMCs or a T cell subset sorted from them (not recorded which). These TCRs come from a man aged 18 to 30 who had mild COVID-19 (a few samples of this study predate the infection). Cell type and time point are not known.

The gene calls are TRBV24-1 and TRBJ2-1; D is undetermined. CDR1 and CDR2 (germline): KGHDR, SFDVKD. The CDR3 consists of 14 residues. Trimming pared 4 bases from V and 0 bases from J, leaving 6 bases between. CDR3 sequence reads: CATSETGSYNEQFF. CDR3 sequence (DNA): TGTGCCACCAGTGAAACGGGCTCCTACAATGAGCAGTTCTTC.

The gene calls are TRBV5-1 and TRBJ1-3; no firm D call. The CDR3 extends over 15 amino acids. Per germline, CDR1 SGHRS and CDR2 YFSETQ. Trimming left V 1 base short and J 4 bases short, with 12 bases between. CDR3 sequence: CASSLSFRTGNTIYF. CDR3 nucleotides: TGCGCCAGCAGCTTGTCGTTCCGCACGGGAAACACCATATATTTT.

The J gene is TRBJ1-1, the V gene TRBV19; TRBD1 is a possible D gene (5 bases). Trimming cost V 4 bases and J 0 bases, with 24 bases left between them. Germline V gene data show CDR1 as LNHDA and CDR2 as SQIVND (reference sequence). The CDR3 has 19 amino acids. The CDR3 DNA follows: TGTGCCAGTAGTACCTCCCGGGACGGAATACTCTGGATGAACACTGAAGCTTTCTTT. It translates to CASSTSRDGILWMNTEAFF.

In its sample, this clonotype was seen a few times. The chain joins TRBV4-3 to TRBJ2-7; D might be TRBD2 (6 bases). The CDR3 length is 18 residues. CDR1 is LGHNA and CDR2 is YSLEER in the germline V gene. Trimming shortened V by 1 base and J by 7 bases, and 26 bases separated the two germline ends. The CDR3 DNA reads as TGCGCCAGCAGCCAAGGTCTTTTAGGGACCAGCCCGGGGGATGAGCAGTACTTC. It yields the protein CASSQGLLGTSPGDEQYF.

This clonotype came up many times. The rearrangement links TRBV7-9 to TRBJ1-2; D not resolved. CDR3 size: 13 residues. The V end lost 4 bases, the J end lost 4 bases, and 10 bases lay between the germline ends. Germline lookup yields CDR1 SEHNR and CDR2 FQNEAQ (reference sequence). The CDR3 loop reads CASSSDASYGYTF. For the CDR3, the DNA is TGTGCCAGCAGCTCTGACGCAAGCTATGGCTACACCTTC.